These T cell receptor beta chains were read from a single sample in a study of blood T cell repertoires in COVID-19. Produced via immunoSEQ multiplex PCR; TCRdb's table is partial and in-frame only. The profile shows about 130,000 clones, around 74% of them singletons. Sequenced sample: peripheral blood. Source of these receptors: a man aged 55-75 years with acute or convalescent COVID-19. Both conserved end residues are part of each CDR3. Fields, in order: D gene, V gene, CDR3 protein. The D gene is left open where the match is weak.

>.|TRBV11-3
CASSLVWTHTEAFF
>TRBD2|TRBV3-1/TRBV3-2
CASSPGLAARRNEQFF
>.|TRBV7-9
CASSTLTAANEKLFF
>TRBD2|TRBV6-4
CASSLGLAGVGEQFF
>.|TRBV3-1/TRBV3-2
CASSRSENTEAFF
>.|TRBV20-1
CSKGIYNEQFF
>.|TRBV27
CASRTQGASFVNEQFF
>.|TRBV4-1
CASSPRTLNTEAFF
>TRBD1|TRBV5-5
CASSLVNQGAGTYEQYF
>.|TRBV19
CASASGGSSWGYTF
>.|TRBV6-5
CASSYRRNYGYTF
>TRBD1|TRBV11-2
CASSVGQGLYEQYF
>TRBD2|TRBV6-4
CASSDKRGGGDTQYF
>.|TRBV6-6
CASSGLTANYGYTF
>.|TRBV3-1/TRBV3-2
CASSFRPGQNTEAFF
>TRBD2|TRBV6-5
CASSYQLAGANEQFF
>.|TRBV18
CASSSGQNTEAFF
>.|TRBV2
CASSVSFSGNTIYF
>.|TRBV7-2
CASSLQGQVNTEAFF
>.|TRBV30
CAWSEIRGNSPLHF
>.|TRBV5-5
CASSLESRQPQHF
>.|TRBV10-3
CAISESSDTPNTF